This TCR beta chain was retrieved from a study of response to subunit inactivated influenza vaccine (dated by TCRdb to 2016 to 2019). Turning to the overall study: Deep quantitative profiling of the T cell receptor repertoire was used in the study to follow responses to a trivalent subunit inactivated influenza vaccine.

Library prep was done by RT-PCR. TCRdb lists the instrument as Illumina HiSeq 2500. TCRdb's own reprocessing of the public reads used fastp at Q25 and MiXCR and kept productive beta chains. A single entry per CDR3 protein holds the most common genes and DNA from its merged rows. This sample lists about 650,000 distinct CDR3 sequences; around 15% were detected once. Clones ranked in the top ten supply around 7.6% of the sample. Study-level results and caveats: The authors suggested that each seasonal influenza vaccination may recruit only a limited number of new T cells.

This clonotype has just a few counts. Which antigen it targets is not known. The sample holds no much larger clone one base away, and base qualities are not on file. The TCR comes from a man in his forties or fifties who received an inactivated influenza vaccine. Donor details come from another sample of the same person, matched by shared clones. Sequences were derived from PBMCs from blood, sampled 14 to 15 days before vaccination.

The CDR3 protein sequence reads: CASSQDSRHTDTQYF. The sequenced DNA: TGCGCCAGCAGCCAAGATTCCCGCCACACAGATACGCAGTATTTT. This chain joins TRBV4-1 to TRBJ2-3, with no confident D gene call. Reading the germline V gene gives CDR1 MGHRA and CDR2 YSYEKL. The CDR3 sequence holds 15 residues, the cysteine and phenylalanine included. The sequence is cut down to CDR3 DNA, 45 bases in frame from base 1. V loses 0 bases, J loses 2 bases, and the germline ends lie 9 bases apart.